This T cell receptor beta chain was documented in a study of read filtering for tumor transcriptome and immune sequencing (dated by TCRdb to 2018 to 2021). With regard to the full study: The cohort consisted of approximately 17 male and approximately 14 female patients, with a mean age of about 70 years and an age range of about 45 to 90. The study compared TCR repertoires from targeted immune repertoire sequencing and bulk whole-transcriptome sequencing run on the same bone marrow samples. Per sample, about 4.05 to 10.27 million TCR-region mapped reads were obtained with IR-seq, compared with only roughly 80 to 1273 with RNA-seq. Under revised international staging, about 8 patients fell into R-ISS I, more than 15 into R-ISS II and over 5 into R-ISS III. One main goal was a read-filtering strategy for immune repertoire data, in particular deciding whether clonotypes backed by only one read should be removed. After DNase treatment, whole-transcriptome libraries were prepared with the TruSeq RNA Access Library Prep Kit. The study at large found these results: In IR-seq, 80% to 85% of clonotypes but 3.5% to 4% of total reads were represented by single-read clonotypes, whereas in RNA-seq, about 76% of clonotypes and about 46% of reads were represented by single-read clonotypes. The sorted CD138-negative fraction was a mixed bone marrow immune population, not purified T cells. The correlation between IR-seq and RNA-seq shared clonotype proportions was increased by removal of single-read clonotypes. IR-seq captured clonotypes at much higher depth and more reliably than RNA-seq, and smaller IR-seq throughput sufficed to identify most shared clonotypes.

Every patient had bone marrow sampled at the time of active disease. Bone marrow mononuclear cells were isolated by Ficoll-Hypaque density gradient centrifugation. Myeloma plasma cells were removed and CD138-negative cells were collected by negative selection after labeling with CD138 magnetic microbeads on a MACS separator. Purity of the isolated cells was checked by flow cytometry on an Attune NxT using CD138 antibodies. Total RNA was extracted with TRIzol reagent and quantified with a NanoDrop spectrophotometer. For each patient, the CD138-negative bone marrow sample underwent paired RNA-seq and IR-seq. This clonotype was detected many times. Its antigen has not been determined. No base qualities exist here, and no much larger clone lies one base off it. TCR libraries were constructed from 400 ng RNA using the Immunoverse kit, and molecular barcoded adaptors covering alpha/delta and beta/gamma chains were employed. TCR library preparation was performed with the same RNA that was used for transcriptome sequencing. Sequencing of TCR libraries was carried out on an Illumina HiSeq 4000 with 2 x 150 cycles. Per the original workflow: TCR reads were aligned to human V, D, J and C references and assembled into CDR3 clonotypes with MiXCR, including quality filtering and error correction. The tcR package in R was used for analysis of clonotype counts and gene usage diversity. Raw mapping reads were checked after the RNA-seq reads had been mapped by STAR aligner version 2.5.3a onto the human GRCh37 genome. IR-seq fastq files were randomly downsampled with Seqtk 1.3 to test the effect of sequencing depth on detected clonotypes. The raw public data were reprocessed by TCRdb itself: fastp quality trimming at Q25, MiXCR clonotype calling, in-frame beta chains only. A single entry per CDR3 protein holds the most common genes and DNA from its merged rows. The V and J calls shown here were made by TCRdb, not taken from the authors' results. This sample is represented by nearly 60,000 distinct CDR3 sequences; over 9% of them were singletons. Around 15% of the sample is in the top ten clones.

Counted from cysteine to phenylalanine, this CDR3 has 15 amino acids. Just the 45-base CDR3 DNA is kept, in frame starting at base 1. The germline V gene (reference sequence) sets CDR1 to SGHNT and CDR2 to YYREEE. Trimming accounts for 3 bases at V and 6 bases at J, while the number of junction bases matched to no gene is 9. The origin of this receptor is a donor over 35 with multiple myeloma. What was sequenced was a population of CD138-negative cells sorted from bone marrow. The intended sense of this specimen's cell subset or site label: bone marrow mononuclear cells depleted of CD138+ plasma/myeloma cells by negative magnetic selection. The receptor chain draws on TRBV5-4 and TRBJ2-1; TRBD1 matches 7 bases in the middle. The CDR3 corresponds to CASSSGTVFVNEQFF. The sequenced DNA is TGTGCCAGCAGCTCCGGGACAGTCTTCGTCAATGAGCAGTTCTTC.